The clone carrying this T cell receptor (beta chain) appeared once. Profiled with immunoSEQ multiplex PCR; TCRdb holds only in-frame clones, not every one. The data contain hundreds of thousands of clones, 79% of them singletons. This sample was taken from a study of shared clonotypes between healthy human individuals. This CDR3 region has 15 residues. CDR1 and CDR2 (germline): GTSNPN, SVGIG (reference sequence). V was pared by 0 bases and J by 7 bases, with 7 bases of the junction left unmatched. Specimen: PBMCs. The sequence came from a woman between 40 and 50 years old in good health. Some clones in this sample may be carry-over from other donors' samples. The rearrangement uses TRBV30 and TRBJ1-1, with TRBD1 matching over 11 bases. The CDR3 here is CAWSVLGQGALEAFF. Here the CDR3 DNA reads TGTGCCTGGAGTGTACTAGGACAGGGGGCTCTTGAAGCTTTCTTT.